Presented here are 10 T cell receptor beta chains from one specimen sequenced in a study of beta chain features in type 1 diabetes. Their cognate antigens are unknown. General study points: Moderate yet significant TCRB CDR3 shortening was seen in Type 1 diabetes patients in all four CD4+ subsets.

Expressed TCRB transcripts were sequenced because the isolated RNA had all been reverse transcribed beforehand. Repertoires were generated with immunoSEQ multiplex PCR, while TCRdb's copy carries only in-frame clones and drops some. The sample consists of 300,000 to 450,000 clones, over 8.5% of them appearing once. The specimen was central memory CD4+ T cells from blood. The receptor set was obtained from a man aged 25-45 years with type 1 diabetes.

The genes are TRBV5-1 and TRBJ1-4; tentatively, D is TRBD1 (6 bases). The CDR3 loop spans 14 amino acids. From germline, CDR1 is SGHRS and CDR2 YFSETQ. Trimming shortened V by 4 bases and J by 8 bases, and 15 bases separated the two germline ends. The CDR3 DNA reads TGCGCCAGCAGCGCACAGGGTGTCGGGGAAAAACTGTTTTTT. Translated, it gives CASSAQGVGEKLFF. Full variable domain (outside the CDR3, taken from reference TRBV5-1 and TRBJ1-4): KAGVTQTPRYLIKTRGQQVTLSCSPISGHRSVSWYQQTPGQGLQFLFEYFSETQRNKGNFPGRFSGRQFSNSRSEMNVSTLELGDSALYLCASSAQGVGEKLFFGSGTQLSVL.

The rearrangement uses TRBV6-1 and TRBJ1-5; 7 bases line up with TRBD1. CDR3 length: 15 amino acids. Germline CDR1 is MNHNS and CDR2 is SASEGT. Trimming at V came to 2 bases and at J to 6 bases, leaving 7 bases not matched to a gene. The CDR3 nucleotides are TGTGCCAGCAGTGAATATGGGACAGTCGGTCAGCCCCAGCATTTT. It translates to CASSEYGTVGQPQHF.

The CDR3 spells CSARDMTEAFF. The DNA of the CDR3 is TGCAGTGCTAGAGATATGACTGAAGCTTTCTTT. V usage is TRBV20-1 and J usage is TRBJ1-1, with D unresolved. The V end was cut by 0 bases, the J end by 5 bases, with 4 bases between. The CDR3 is 11 amino acids. The germline V gene has CDR1 DFQATT and CDR2 SNEGSKA (reference sequence).

This clone has just a few counts. The CDR3 protein is CASSEQSEKLFF. The CDR3 nucleotides are TGTGCCAGCAGTGAACAGAGTGAAAAACTGTTTTTT. The rearrangement joins TRBV2 to TRBJ1-4; D call uncertain. V was cut by 2 bases and J by 7 bases, with 5 bases left in between. Germline V lookup: CDR1 SNHLY, CDR2 FYNNEI. This CDR3 is built from 12 residues.

This clone came up a few times. The V gene is TRBV7-2, the J gene TRBJ2-3, with a tentative D call TRBD2 (6 bases). Germline V gives CDR1 SGHTA, CDR2 FQGNSA. The ends were cut back, 6 bases at V and 2 bases at J, with 21 bases in the middle. The CDR3 loop spans 17 amino acids. CDR3 sequence: CASRQTGGGKNTDTQYF. In nucleotides, the CDR3 is TGTGCCAGCAGGCAAACAGGTGGCGGGAAAAACACAGATACGCAGTATTTT.

J is TRBJ2-1 and V is TRBV14, with 11 bases that match TRBD2. Germline values: CDR1 SGHDN, CDR2 FVKESK. The V and J ends lost 3 bases and 4 bases, in that order; junction bases with no gene match: 5. The CDR3 runs 16 residues. Here the CDR3 DNA reads TGTGCCAGCAGCCAGGCCGGGACTAGCGGATACAATGAGCAGTTCTTC. Its protein product is CASSQAGTSGYNEQFF.

This clone was seen ten or more times. This chain joins TRBV6-4 and TRBJ2-7; 8 nucleotides align to TRBD1. Trimming cost V 4 bases and J 4 bases; bases outside gene matches: 9. Germline assignment: CDR1 MRHNA and CDR2 SNTAGT. The CDR3 spans 15 residues. CDR3 DNA sequence: TGTGCCAGCAGTGTCGGCGCGACAGGGGTTTACGAGCAGTACTTC. Protein product: CASSVGATGVYEQYF.

This clone was detected a few times. This chain joins TRBV9 and TRBJ1-6; D gene ambiguous. The CDR3 covers 16 residues. The germline V gene has CDR1 SGDLS and CDR2 YYNGEE. V dropped 1 base and J dropped 7 bases, with 15 bases sitting between them. Here the CDR3 DNA reads TGTGCCAGCAGCGTATGGGCAGAACCGGCAAATTCACCCCTCCACTTT. Amino acids: CASSVWAEPANSPLHF. The whole variable domain, remainder taken from reference TRBV9 and TRBJ1-6, is DSGVTQTPKHLITATGQRVTLRCSPRSGDLSVYWYQQSLDQGLQFLIQYYNGEERAKGNILERFSAQQFPDLHSELNLSSLELGDSALYFCASSVWAEPANSPLHFGNGTRLTVT.

This clone was observed a handful of times. The J gene is TRBJ2-7, the V gene TRBV6-5, with a tentative D call TRBD2 (5 bases). V was clipped by 2 bases and J by 5 bases, with 10 bases between them. The CDR3 contains 13 residues. Per germline, CDR1 MNHEY and CDR2 SVGAGI. CDR3 sequence reads: CASSYPGVHEQYF. CDR3 coding DNA: TGTGCCAGCAGTTACCCCGGGGTCCACGAGCAGTACTTC.

The chain combines TRBV18 with TRBJ2-1, with 14 bases aligning to TRBD2. Germline-derived CDR1 and CDR2 are KGHSH and LQKENI. This CDR3 spans 14 amino acids. V trimming: 8 bases; J trimming: 8 bases; junction bases outside the gene matches: 5. This CDR3 is CASGGTSGSHEQFF. The CDR3 DNA follows: TGTGCCAGCGGCGGGACTAGCGGGAGTCATGAGCAGTTCTTC.